This entry is about one T cell receptor (beta chain). Its antigen is unknown. The data were obtained in a study of response to subunit inactivated influenza vaccine. Germline V gene sequence: CDR1 DFQATT, CDR2 SNEGSKA (reference sequence). The CDR3 has 17 residues. Trimming took off 3 bases at V and 0 bases at J, with 18 bases between the two ends. Points from the study as a whole: Each seasonal flu vaccination may recruit only limited new T cells, authors suggested.

TCRdb redid the calling of the RT-PCR reads with MiXCR, one entry per CDR3 protein. The table shows more than 550,000 distinct CDR3 sequences, with around 11% occurring only once. The chain recombines TRBV20-1 with TRBJ2-1; TRBD1 might be the D (6 bases). Sequences were derived from PBMCs from blood, sampled on the day of vaccination. The source is a man aged 50 or older who received an inactivated influenza vaccine. The CDR3: CSARGRSEGVSYNEQFF. In DNA form, the CDR3 reads TGCAGTGCTAGGGGCCGCAGTGAGGGGGTCTCCTACAATGAGCAGTTCTTC.